A single sample is the source of the 28 T cell receptor beta chains below, sequenced in a study of shared clonotypes between healthy human individuals. Data came from immunoSEQ multiplex PCR; TCRdb stores just in-frame clones and leaves some out. The sample has about 1.4 million clones; around 95% are singletons. Sequencing was carried out using naive CD4+ T cells sorted from blood. The subset: CD45RA+ positively selected. The receptors come from a man between 25 and 39 years old in good health.

The rearrangement uses TRBV11-2 and TRBJ2-7; 7 nucleotides align to TRBD1. This CDR3 is 15 amino acids long. Trimming cost V 4 bases and J 2 bases; bases outside gene matches: 8. CDR1 is SGHAT and CDR2 is FQNNGV in the germline V gene. The DNA of the CDR3 is TGTGCCAGCAGCTCTAGCTGGACAGGTGCCTACGAGCAGTACTTC. Its translation is CASSSSWTGAYEQYF.

This clone was seen once. Additional DNA sequences in this sample encode the identical CDR3. The chain couples TRBV5-1 to TRBJ2-6; D is unresolved. The CDR3 totals 14 residues. Deletions cut 4 bases from V and 2 bases from J, with 7 bases between. The germline CDR1 and CDR2 sequences are SGHRS and YFSETQ. The CDR3 loop reads CASSLGPGANVLTF. CDR3 bases: TGCGCCAGCAGCCTAGGGCCTGGGGCCAACGTCCTGACTTTC.

The rearrangement uses TRBV6-1 and TRBJ2-2, with 10 bases fitting TRBD2. Trimming took 4 bases from V and 4 from J; bases not matched to a gene: 3. Germline CDR1 MNHNS, CDR2 SASEGT. The CDR3 consists of 15 residues. CDR3 sequence (DNA): TGTGCCAGCAGTGGACTAGCGGGTCCCACCGGGGAGCTGTTTTTT. Translated, it gives CASSGLAGPTGELFF.

This chain uses TRBV19 with TRBJ1-5; D is possibly TRBD1 (6 bases). In germline, CDR1 is LNHDA, CDR2 SQIVND (reference sequence). CDR3 size: 16 residues. V shed 5 bases and J shed 2 bases, with 16 bases lying between them. The CDR3: CASSARGGGGNQPQHF. The CDR3 bases are TGTGCCAGTAGTGCCCGTGGGGGGGGCGGCAATCAGCCCCAGCATTTT.

This clone showed up just a few times. V is TRBV7-9 and J is TRBJ2-3, with D uncertain. Trimming cost V 1 base and J 0 bases, with 8 bases left between them. The CDR3 extends over 15 amino acids. Germline V CDR1 and CDR2: SEHNR, FQNEAQ (reference sequence). The CDR3, as DNA: TGTGCCAGCAGCTTAGTAACCCCTAGCACAGATACGCAGTATTTT. It yields the protein CASSLVTPSTDTQYF. Complete variable domain (other parts from reference TRBV7-9 and TRBJ2-3): DTGVSQNPRHKITKRGQNVTFRCDPISEHNRLYWYRQTLGQGPEFLTYFQNEAQLEKSRLLSDRFSAERPKGSFSTLEIQRTEQGDSAMYLCASSLVTPSTDTQYFGPGTRLTVL.

This clone was seen a handful of times. The chain carries TRBV7-2 and TRBJ2-3; D remains ambiguous. The germline gives CDR1 SGHTA, CDR2 FQGNSA. The length of the CDR3 is 13 residues. Trimming stripped 5 bases from V and 8 bases from J, with 14 bases between. This CDR3 reads CASSRTSDGTQYF. The CDR3, as DNA: TGTGCCAGCAGCCGAACCAGCGACGGTACGCAGTATTTT. The full variable domain, with the rest looked up from reference TRBV7-2 and TRBJ2-3, is GAGVSQSPSNKVTEKGKDVELRCDPISGHTALYWYRQSLGQGLEFLIYFQGNSAPDKSGLPSDRFSAERTGGSVSTLTIQRTQQEDSAVYLCASSRTSDGTQYFGPGTRLTVL.

This clone was counted once. This rearrangement joins TRBV28 to TRBJ1-1; 7 bases map to TRBD1. The ends lost 10 bases at V and 0 bases at J; junction bases unmatched: 5. Germline loops: CDR1 MDHEN, CDR2 SYDVKM. The CDR3 contains 13 residues. CDR3 sequence reads: CATRTGVNTEAFF. Written as DNA, the CDR3 is TGTGCCACCCGAACAGGGGTGAACACTGAAGCTTTCTTT.

The chain employs TRBV27 and TRBJ2-3; D is ambiguous. Trimming removed 5 bases from V and 0 bases from J, with 9 bases in between. CDR3 length: 14 amino acids. Per the germline V gene, CDR1 is MNHEY and CDR2 is SMNVEV (reference sequence). The CDR3 coding sequence is TGTGCCAGCAGTATATACCCTAGCACAGATACGCAGTATTTT. Protein sequence: CASSIYPSTDTQYF.

The chain joins TRBV11-2 to TRBJ2-3; the D is unclear. Germline CDR1 reads SGHAT; CDR2 reads FQNNGV. V was pared by 2 bases and J by 6 bases, with 9 bases between. This CDR3 region has 13 residues. CDR3 amino acids: CASSLISGDTQYF. CDR3 bases: TGTGCCAGCAGCTTAATATCTGGGGATACGCAGTATTTT.

V and J are TRBV10-2 and TRBJ2-1; D unclear. The CDR3 is made up of 16 amino acids. Per the germline V gene, CDR1 is WSHSY and CDR2 is SAAADI. Trimming removed 5 bases from V and 6 bases from J, with 20 bases in between. The CDR3 sequence: CASSTRLVGIGNEQFF. Written as DNA, the CDR3 is TGCGCCAGCAGTACCCGTCTGGTGGGGATTGGCAATGAGCAGTTCTTC.

V usage is TRBV2 and J usage is TRBJ1-5; no firm D call. Germline V gives CDR1 SNHLY, CDR2 FYNNEI. Trimming cost V 5 bases and J 6 bases, with 14 bases left between them. The CDR3 is 14 residues long. The CDR3 is CASSLISEGQPQHF. DNA of the CDR3: TGTGCCAGCAGTTTAATAAGTGAGGGTCAGCCCCAGCATTTT.

The rearrangement links TRBV11-2 to TRBJ2-2, with 7 nucleotides matching TRBD1. The V gene end was trimmed by 4 bases and the J gene end by 0 bases; junction bases not matched to a gene: 2. The germline V gene encodes CDR1 SGHAT and CDR2 FQNNGV. This CDR3 spans 15 amino acids. Here the CDR3 reads CASSSTGTNTGELFF. The CDR3 DNA reads TGTGCCAGCAGCTCGACAGGGACGAACACCGGGGAGCTGTTTTTT. The full variable domain, in which reference TRBV11-2 and TRBJ2-2 provide the parts outside the CDR3, is EAGVAQSPRYKIIEKRQSVAFWCNPISGHATLYWYQQILGQGPKLLIQFQNNGVVDDSQLPKDRFSAERLKGVDSTLKIQPAKLEDSAVYLCASSSTGTNTGELFFGEGSRLTVL.

Here the CDR3 DNA reads TGTGCCAGCAGCTTAGCCCAAGAGACCCAGTACTTC. Its protein is CASSLAQETQYF. The rearrangement links TRBV7-3 to TRBJ2-5; D is ambiguous. CDR3 length equals 12 residues. Germline V gene sequence: CDR1 SGHTA, CDR2 FQGTGA. Trimming shortened V by 2 bases and J by 1 base, and 2 bases separated the two germline ends.

The genes are TRBV27 and TRBJ1-1; 7 bases line up with TRBD1. This CDR3 comprises 17 residues. With V trimmed by 6 bases and J by 3 bases, 16 bases remained unmatched. CDR1 and CDR2 (germline): MNHEY, SMNVEV (reference sequence). In DNA form, the CDR3 reads TGTGCCAGCAGGGAGGGGGCGAGCTGGGGTTTTGACACTGAAGCTTTCTTT. Translation: CASREGASWGFDTEAFF.

The chain recombines TRBV7-9 with TRBJ1-3; D unresolved. Germline V gives CDR1 SEHNR, CDR2 FQNEAQ (reference sequence). V lost 7 bases and J 6 bases, leaving 13 bases between the germline ends. There are 13 residues in the CDR3. CDR3 in amino acids: CASTPREENTIYF. The CDR3 nucleotides read TGTGCCAGCACCCCCCGGGAGGAAAACACCATATATTTT.

In DNA form, the CDR3 reads TGTGCCAGCAGCGTAGATGTTCAAGAGACCCAGTACTTC. Amino acid sequence: CASSVDVQETQYF. The chain joins TRBV9 to TRBJ2-5, with no clear D. Trimming left V 0 bases short and J 2 bases short, with 5 bases between. The germline V gene encodes CDR1 SGDLS and CDR2 YYNGEE. The CDR3 runs 13 residues. The full variable domain, rest sourced from reference TRBV9 and TRBJ2-5, is DSGVTQTPKHLITATGQRVTLRCSPRSGDLSVYWYQQSLDQGLQFLIQYYNGEERAKGNILERFSAQQFPDLHSELNLSSLELGDSALYFCASSVDVQETQYFGPGTRLLVL.

The chain couples TRBV25-1 to TRBJ2-7; TRBD1 agrees at 11 bases. V lost 4 bases and J lost 2; bases outside the gene matches: 4. The CDR3 totals 15 residues. Per the germline V gene, CDR1 is MGHDK and CDR2 is SYGVNS. CDR3 region: CASSGPGQGAYEQYF. As DNA, the CDR3 is TGTGCCAGCAGTGGTCCGGGACAGGGGGCCTACGAGCAGTACTTC.

The J gene is TRBJ1-2, the V gene TRBV7-8; D is unclear. Trimming removed 2 bases at V and 8 bases at J, with 15 bases between. CDR3 length: 14 residues. Germline assignment: CDR1 SGHVS and CDR2 FQNEAQ. For the CDR3, the DNA is TGTGCCAGCAGCTTAACCCGGTCCGCATGGGGCTACACCTTC. Translation gives CASSLTRSAWGYTF.

This rearrangement joins TRBV6-5 to TRBJ2-7; D not certain. CDR1 MNHEY and CDR2 SVGAGI come from the germline V gene. This CDR3 spans 13 amino acids. The V gene lost 2 bases and the J gene lost 5 bases, with 10 bases spanning the gap. CDR3 amino acids: CASSYGGNNEQYF. Here the CDR3 DNA reads TGTGCCAGCAGTTACGGTGGGAACAACGAGCAGTACTTC.

The chain combines TRBV14 with TRBJ1-1; 7 nucleotides line up with TRBD1. This CDR3 is 16 amino acids long. Germline V CDR1 and CDR2: SGHDN, FVKESK. Trimming removed 4 bases from V and 6 bases from J; junction bases left unmatched: 14. The CDR3: CASSPGGTGVFSEAFF. CDR3 DNA: TGTGCCAGCAGCCCAGGAGGCACAGGGGTTTTTTCTGAAGCTTTCTTT.

Note on this clone: In the same sample, other DNA sequences code for this CDR3. The J gene is TRBJ1-4, the V gene TRBV18; D is unresolved. The germline V and J ends were trimmed by 3 bases and 2 bases, with 13 bases remaining between them. The CDR3 length is 16 residues. Germline CDR1 reads KGHSH; CDR2 reads LQKENI. In DNA form, the CDR3 reads TGTGCCAGCTCACCTCTAGGGCTCGCGACTAATGAAAAACTGTTTTTT. It encodes CASSPLGLATNEKLFF.

The rearrangement joins TRBV5-4 to TRBJ2-5; D is perhaps TRBD1 (6 bases). Per germline, CDR1 SGHNT and CDR2 YYREEE (reference sequence). This CDR3 comprises 15 residues. Trimming removed 0 bases at V and 1 base at J, with 10 bases between. CDR3 sequence reads: CASSLARGIQETQYF. CDR3 DNA: TGTGCCAGCAGCTTGGCGAGGGGGATCCAAGAGACCCAGTACTTC. Looking up the rest from reference TRBV5-4 and TRBJ2-5 gives the full variable domain: ETGVTQSPTHLIKTRGQQVTLRCSSQSGHNTVSWYQQALGQGPQFIFQYYREEENGRGNFPPRFSGLQFPNYSSELNVNALELDDSALYLCASSLARGIQETQYFGPGTRLLVL.

The CDR3 here is CASSQDRDYGYTF. The DNA for the CDR3 is TGTGCCAGCTCCCAGGACAGGGACTATGGCTACACCTTC. This chain joins TRBV18 and TRBJ1-2; 8 bases are shared with TRBD1. The CDR3 is made up of 13 amino acids. V lost 6 bases and J lost 3; bases outside the gene matches: 3. Looked up from germline, CDR1 is KGHSH and CDR2 is LQKENI.

This chain connects TRBV29-1 to TRBJ2-7; 9 bases are a match to TRBD1. CDR3 length: 14 residues. Germline trimming cut 4 bases from V and 1 base from J; bases unmatched to any gene: 5. The germline V gene has CDR1 SQVTM and CDR2 ANQGSEA. This CDR3 is CSVGRTGVSYEQYF. As DNA, the CDR3 is TGCAGCGTTGGCCGGACAGGGGTTTCCTACGAGCAGTACTTC.

The V and J genes are TRBV18 and TRBJ1-4; D is possibly TRBD1 (6 bases). V was trimmed by 6 bases and J by 7 bases, leaving 15 bases between them. This CDR3 contains 14 residues. Germline CDR1 is KGHSH and CDR2 is LQKENI. The CDR3 sequence: CASSPGQPSEKLFF. CDR3 sequence (DNA): TGTGCCAGCTCGCCCGGACAGCCAAGTGAAAAACTGTTTTTT.

Concerning this clone: The sample contains more than one DNA sequence encoding this CDR3. V and J are TRBV28 and TRBJ2-1; 14 nucleotides match TRBD2. Germline loops: CDR1 MDHEN, CDR2 SYDVKM. The V and J ends lost 6 bases and 4 bases, in that order; junction bases with no gene match: 2. This CDR3 spans 15 amino acids. The CDR3 sequence: CASSRTSGRYNEQFF. The CDR3 bases are TGTGCCAGCAGCCGGACTAGCGGGAGGTACAATGAGCAGTTCTTC. Full variable domain (outside the CDR3, taken from reference TRBV28 and TRBJ2-1): DVKVTQSSRYLVKRTGEKVFLECVQDMDHENMFWYRQDPGLGLRLIYFSYDVKMKEKGDIPEGYSVSREKKERFSLILESASTNQTSMYLCASSRTSGRYNEQFFGPGTRLTVL.

The rearrangement links TRBV7-9 to TRBJ2-2; tentatively, D is TRBD2 (5 bases). V was cut by 1 base and J by 7 bases, with 13 bases left in between. The CDR3 length is 15 residues. Germline values: CDR1 SEHNR, CDR2 FQNEAQ (reference sequence). For the CDR3, the DNA is TGTGCCAGCAGCTTAGGGGATCGGGAAAACGGGGAGCTGTTTTTT. The encoded protein is CASSLGDRENGELFF.

J is TRBJ2-7 and V is TRBV5-1; 10 bases align to TRBD2. The J segment lost 5 bases and the V segment lost 2 bases, leaving 10 bases of the junction unmatched. Germline V gene sequence: CDR1 SGHRS, CDR2 YFSETQ. The CDR3 runs to 16 residues. In DNA form, the CDR3 reads TGCGCCAGCAGCTTCAGGGGACTAGCGATGAAAGACGAGCAGTACTTC. Its translation: CASSFRGLAMKDEQYF. The full variable domain, completed using reference TRBV5-1 and TRBJ2-7, is KAGVTQTPRYLIKTRGQQVTLSCSPISGHRSVSWYQQTPGQGLQFLFEYFSETQRNKGNFPGRFSGRQFSNSRSEMNVSTLELGDSALYLCASSFRGLAMKDEQYFGPGTRLTVT.